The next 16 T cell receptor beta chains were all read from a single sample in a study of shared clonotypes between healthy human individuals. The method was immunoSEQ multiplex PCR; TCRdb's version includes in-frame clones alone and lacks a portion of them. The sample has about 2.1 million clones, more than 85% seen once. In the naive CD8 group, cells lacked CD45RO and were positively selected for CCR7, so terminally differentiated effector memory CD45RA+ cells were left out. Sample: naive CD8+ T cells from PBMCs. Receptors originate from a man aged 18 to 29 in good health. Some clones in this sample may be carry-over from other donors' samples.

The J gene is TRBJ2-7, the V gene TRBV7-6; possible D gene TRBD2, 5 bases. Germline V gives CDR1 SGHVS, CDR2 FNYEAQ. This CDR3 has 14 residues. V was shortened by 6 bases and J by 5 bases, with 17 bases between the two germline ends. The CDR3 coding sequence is TGTGCCAGCAGTCCCAAGGAGGCACTCCACGAGCAGTACTTC. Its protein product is CASSPKEALHEQYF.

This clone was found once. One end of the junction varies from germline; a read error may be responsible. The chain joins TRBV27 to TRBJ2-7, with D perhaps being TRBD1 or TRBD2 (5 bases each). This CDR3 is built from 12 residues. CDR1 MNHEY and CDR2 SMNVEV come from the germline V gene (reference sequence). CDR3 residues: CTSRDLSYEQYF. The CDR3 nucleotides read TGTACCAGCCGGGACCTCTCCTACGAGCAGTACTTC.

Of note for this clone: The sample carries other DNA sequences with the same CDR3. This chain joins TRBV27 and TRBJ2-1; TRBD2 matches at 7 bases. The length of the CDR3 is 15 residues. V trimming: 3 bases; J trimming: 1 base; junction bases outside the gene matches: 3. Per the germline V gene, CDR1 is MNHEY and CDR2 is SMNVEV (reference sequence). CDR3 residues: CASSLTSPSYNEQFF. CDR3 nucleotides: TGTGCCAGCAGTTTGACTAGCCCTTCCTACAATGAGCAGTTCTTC.

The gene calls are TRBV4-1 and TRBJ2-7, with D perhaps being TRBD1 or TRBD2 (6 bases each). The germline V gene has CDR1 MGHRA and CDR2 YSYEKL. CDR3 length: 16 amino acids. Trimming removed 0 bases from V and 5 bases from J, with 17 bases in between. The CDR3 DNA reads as TGCGCCAGCAGCCAAGATAGGGGGGAGTTGGCACACGAGCAGTACTTC. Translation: CASSQDRGELAHEQYF.

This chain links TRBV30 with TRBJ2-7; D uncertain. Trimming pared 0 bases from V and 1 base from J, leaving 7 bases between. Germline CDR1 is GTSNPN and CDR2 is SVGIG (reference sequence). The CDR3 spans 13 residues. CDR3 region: CAWSVYSSYEQYF. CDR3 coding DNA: TGTGCCTGGAGTGTCTACAGTTCCTACGAGCAGTACTTC. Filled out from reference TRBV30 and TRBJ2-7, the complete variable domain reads SQTIHQWPATLVQPVGSPLSLECTVEGTSNPNLYWYRQAAGRGLQLLFYSVGIGQISSEVPQNLSASRPQDRQFILSSKKLLLSDSGFYLCAWSVYSSYEQYFGPGTRLTVT.

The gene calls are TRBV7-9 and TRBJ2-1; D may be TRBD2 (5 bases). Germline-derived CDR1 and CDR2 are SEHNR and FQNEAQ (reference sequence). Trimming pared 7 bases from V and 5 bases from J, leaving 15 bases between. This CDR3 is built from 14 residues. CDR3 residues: CASTVVSVDNEQFF. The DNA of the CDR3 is TGTGCCAGCACCGTTGTTAGCGTGGACAATGAGCAGTTCTTC.

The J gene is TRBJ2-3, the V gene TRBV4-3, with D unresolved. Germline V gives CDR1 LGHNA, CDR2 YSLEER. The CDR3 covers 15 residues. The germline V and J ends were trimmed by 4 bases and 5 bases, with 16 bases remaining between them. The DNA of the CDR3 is TGCGCCAGCAGCCGCTTCTACCAAGCGCGAGATACGCAGTATTTT. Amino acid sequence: CASSRFYQARDTQYF.

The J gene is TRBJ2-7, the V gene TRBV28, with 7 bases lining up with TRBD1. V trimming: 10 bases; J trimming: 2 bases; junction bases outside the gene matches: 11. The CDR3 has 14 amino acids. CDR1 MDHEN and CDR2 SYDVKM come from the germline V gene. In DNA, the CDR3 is TGTGCCATTCAGGGGACGGGACAGACCTACGAGCAGTACTTC. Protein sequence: CAIQGTGQTYEQYF.

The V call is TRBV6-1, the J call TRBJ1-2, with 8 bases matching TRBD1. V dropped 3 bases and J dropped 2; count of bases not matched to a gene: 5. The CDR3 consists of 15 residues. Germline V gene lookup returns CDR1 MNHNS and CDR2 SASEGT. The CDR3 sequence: CASSDRQGTNYGYTF. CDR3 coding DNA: TGTGCCAGCAGTGACCGACAGGGGACCAACTATGGCTACACCTTC.

CDR3 DNA sequence: TGTGCCAGCAGCGTAGGCCTCGCTGGGGGCGGTGGAAACACCATATATTTT. This encodes CASSVGLAGGGGNTIYF. This chain connects TRBV9 to TRBJ1-3; TRBD1 might be the D (6 bases). V dropped 0 bases and J dropped 3 bases, with 16 bases sitting between them. Per the germline V gene, CDR1 is SGDLS and CDR2 is YYNGEE. The CDR3 is 17 residues long.

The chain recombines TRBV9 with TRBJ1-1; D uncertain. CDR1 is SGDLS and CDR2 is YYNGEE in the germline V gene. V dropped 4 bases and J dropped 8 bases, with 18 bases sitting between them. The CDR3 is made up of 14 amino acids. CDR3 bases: TGTGCCAGCAGCCCCGCCCTCCTTTCCCCCGAAGCTTTCTTT. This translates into CASSPALLSPEAFF.

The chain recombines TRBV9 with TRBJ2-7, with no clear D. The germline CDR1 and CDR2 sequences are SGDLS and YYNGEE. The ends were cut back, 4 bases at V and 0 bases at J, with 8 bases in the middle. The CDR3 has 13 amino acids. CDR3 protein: CASSHDSSYEQYF. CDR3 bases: TGTGCCAGCAGCCATGACTCCTCCTACGAGCAGTACTTC.

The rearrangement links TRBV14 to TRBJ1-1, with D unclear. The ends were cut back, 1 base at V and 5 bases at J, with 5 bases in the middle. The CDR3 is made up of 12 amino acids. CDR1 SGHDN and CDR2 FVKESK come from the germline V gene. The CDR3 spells CASSQGGTEAFF. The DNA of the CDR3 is TGTGCCAGCAGCCAAGGGGGTACTGAAGCTTTCTTT.

The CDR3 spells CASIGTGDFSNQPQHF. The CDR3 DNA sequence: TGTGCCAGCATTGGGACAGGGGACTTTAGCAATCAGCCCCAGCATTTT. The chain is built from TRBV28 and TRBJ1-5; 10 nucleotides match TRBD1. The junction had 6 bases not matched to a gene; V was cut back by 7 bases and J by 0 bases. The CDR3 covers 16 residues. The V gene's germline CDR1 is MDHEN and CDR2 SYDVKM.

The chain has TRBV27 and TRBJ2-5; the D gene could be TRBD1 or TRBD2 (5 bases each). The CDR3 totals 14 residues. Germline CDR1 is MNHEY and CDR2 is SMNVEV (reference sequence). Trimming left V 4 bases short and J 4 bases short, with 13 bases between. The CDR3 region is CASSSRHGGETQYF. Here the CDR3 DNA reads TGTGCCAGCAGTTCTCGTCATGGGGGAGAGACCCAGTACTTC.

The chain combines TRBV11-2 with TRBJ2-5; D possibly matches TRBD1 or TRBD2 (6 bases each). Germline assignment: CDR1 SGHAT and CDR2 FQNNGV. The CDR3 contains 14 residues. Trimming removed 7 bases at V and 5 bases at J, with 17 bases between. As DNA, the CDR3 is TGTGCCAGCACCCACCCAGGGGAGGAGGAGACCCAGTACTTC. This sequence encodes CASTHPGEEETQYF.